In its sample, the clone carrying this TCR beta chain was seen a few times. The data are from a study of T cells after yellow fever vaccination. TCRdb recomputed calls from the 5' RACE reads with MiXCR, one row per CDR3 protein. The sample lists just under 600,000 distinct CDR3 sequences; about 13% were seen once. Germline assignment: CDR1 DFQATT and CDR2 SNEGSKA (reference sequence). The CDR3 is 13 amino acids. J was trimmed by 5 bases and V by 6 bases; bases with no gene match: 8. The sequenced sample was PBMCs, obtained on the day of the yellow fever booster vaccination. This TCR was sampled from a man aged 25 to 40 who received the YFV17D yellow fever vaccine. The chain combines TRBV20-1 with TRBJ2-7; TRBD2 matches 9 bases. The CDR3 is CSASGGRGDEQYF. DNA for the CDR3: TGCAGTGCCTCTGGCGGGAGGGGAGACGAGCAGTACTTC.